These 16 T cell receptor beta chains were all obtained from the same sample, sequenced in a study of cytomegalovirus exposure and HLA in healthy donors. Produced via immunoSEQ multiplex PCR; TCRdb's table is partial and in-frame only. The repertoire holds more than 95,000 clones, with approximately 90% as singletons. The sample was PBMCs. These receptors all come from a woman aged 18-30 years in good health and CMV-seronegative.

The CDR3 is CASSLLAGVQETQYF. CDR3 sequence (DNA): TGCGCCAGCAGCTTGCTAGCGGGGGTACAAGAGACCCAGTACTTC. V usage is TRBV5-1 and J usage is TRBJ2-5; the match to TRBD2 covers 10 bases. The germline V gene has CDR1 SGHRS and CDR2 YFSETQ. The CDR3 sequence is 15 residues long. After removal of 1 base from V and 2 bases from J, the junction contained 2 bases not matched to a gene.

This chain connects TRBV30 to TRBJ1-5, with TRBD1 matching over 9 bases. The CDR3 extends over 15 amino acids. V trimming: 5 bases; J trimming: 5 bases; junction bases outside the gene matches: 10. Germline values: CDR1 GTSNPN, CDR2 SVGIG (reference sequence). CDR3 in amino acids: CAWGKSGQGYQPQHF. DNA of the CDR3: TGTGCCTGGGGAAAGTCGGGACAGGGCTATCAGCCCCAGCATTTT.

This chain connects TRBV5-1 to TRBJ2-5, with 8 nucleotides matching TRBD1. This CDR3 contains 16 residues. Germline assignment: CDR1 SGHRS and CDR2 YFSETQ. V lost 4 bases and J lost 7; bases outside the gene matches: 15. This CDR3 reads CASSLGQEGIAGTQYF. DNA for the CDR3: TGCGCCAGCAGCCTGGGACAGGAAGGGATTGCGGGGACCCAGTACTTC.

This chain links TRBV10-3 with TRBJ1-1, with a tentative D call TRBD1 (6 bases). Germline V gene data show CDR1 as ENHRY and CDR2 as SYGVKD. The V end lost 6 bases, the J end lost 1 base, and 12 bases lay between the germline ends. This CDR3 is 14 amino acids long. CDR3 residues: CAIRSGTSNTEAFF. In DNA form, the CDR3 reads TGTGCCATCAGGTCCGGGACATCGAACACTGAAGCTTTCTTT.

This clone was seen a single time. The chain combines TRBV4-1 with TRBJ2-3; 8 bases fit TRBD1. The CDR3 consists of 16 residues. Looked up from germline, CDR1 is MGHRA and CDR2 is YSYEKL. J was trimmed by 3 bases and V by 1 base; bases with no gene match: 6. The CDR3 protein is CASSQAGQGRTDTQYF. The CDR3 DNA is TGCGCCAGCAGCCAAGCAGGACAGGGTAGGACAGATACGCAGTATTTT.

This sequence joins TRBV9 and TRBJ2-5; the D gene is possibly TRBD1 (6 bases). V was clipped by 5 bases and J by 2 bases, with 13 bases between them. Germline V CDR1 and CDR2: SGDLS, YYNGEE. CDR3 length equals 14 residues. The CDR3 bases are TGTGCCAGCAGTCCCGGGACACCTCAAGAGACCCAGTACTTC. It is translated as CASSPGTPQETQYF.

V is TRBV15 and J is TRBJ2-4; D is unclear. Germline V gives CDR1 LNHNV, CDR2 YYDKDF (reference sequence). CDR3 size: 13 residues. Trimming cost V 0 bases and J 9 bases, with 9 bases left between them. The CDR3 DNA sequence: TGTGCCACCAGCAGAGATCTTACAACCATTCAGTACTTC. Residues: CATSRDLTTIQYF.

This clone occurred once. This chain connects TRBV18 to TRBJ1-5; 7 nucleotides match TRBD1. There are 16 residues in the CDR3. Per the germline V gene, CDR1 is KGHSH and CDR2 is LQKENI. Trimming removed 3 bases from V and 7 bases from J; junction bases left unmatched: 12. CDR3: CASSPVGTGVGQPQHF. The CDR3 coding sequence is TGTGCCAGCTCACCGGTTGGTACAGGGGTCGGACAGCCCCAGCATTTT.

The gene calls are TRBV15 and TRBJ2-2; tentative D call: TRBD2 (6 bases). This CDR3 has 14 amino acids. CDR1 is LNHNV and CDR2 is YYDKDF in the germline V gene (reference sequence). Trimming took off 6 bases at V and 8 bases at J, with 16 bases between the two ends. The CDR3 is CATSWGPAGGELFF. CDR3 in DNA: TGTGCCACCAGTTGGGGACCCGCGGGAGGGGAGCTGTTTTTT.

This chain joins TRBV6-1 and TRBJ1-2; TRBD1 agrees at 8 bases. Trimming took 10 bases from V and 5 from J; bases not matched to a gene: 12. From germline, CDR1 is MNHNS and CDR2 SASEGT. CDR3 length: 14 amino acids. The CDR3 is CAILPPDRVYGYTF. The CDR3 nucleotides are TGTGCCATCCTCCCCCCGGACAGGGTTTATGGCTACACCTTC.

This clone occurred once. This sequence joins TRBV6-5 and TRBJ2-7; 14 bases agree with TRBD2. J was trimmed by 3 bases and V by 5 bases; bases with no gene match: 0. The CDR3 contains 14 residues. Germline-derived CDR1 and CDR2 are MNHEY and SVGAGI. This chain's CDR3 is CASSGTSGGYEQYF. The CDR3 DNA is TGTGCCAGCAGTGGGACTAGCGGGGGCTACGAGCAGTACTTC.

CDR3 sequence (DNA): TGTGCCAGCAGTGCAGGGTATAGGGATGAAAAACTGTTTTTT. It yields the protein CASSAGYRDEKLFF. The chain carries TRBV27 and TRBJ1-4; maybe TRBD1 (5 bases). Germline CDR1 is MNHEY and CDR2 is SMNVEV (reference sequence). Trimming took off 5 bases at V and 6 bases at J, with 13 bases between the two ends. The CDR3 length is 14 residues.

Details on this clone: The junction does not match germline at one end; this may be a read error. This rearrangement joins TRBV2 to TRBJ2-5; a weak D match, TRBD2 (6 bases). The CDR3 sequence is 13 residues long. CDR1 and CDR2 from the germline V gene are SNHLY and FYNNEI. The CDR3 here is CARSVLAKETQYF. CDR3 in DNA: TGTGCCAGAAGTGTACTAGCAAAAGAGACCCAGTACTTC. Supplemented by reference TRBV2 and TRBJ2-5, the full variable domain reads EPEVTQTPSHQVTQMGQEVILRCVPISNHLYFYWYRQILGQKVEFLVSFYNNEISEKSEIFDDQFSVERPDGSNFTLKIRSTKLEDSAMYFCARSVLAKETQYFGPGTRLLVL.

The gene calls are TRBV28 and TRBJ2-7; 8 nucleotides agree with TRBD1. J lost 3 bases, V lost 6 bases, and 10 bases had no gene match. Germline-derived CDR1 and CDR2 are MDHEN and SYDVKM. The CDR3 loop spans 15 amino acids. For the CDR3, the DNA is TGTGCCAGCAGATCCCCCGGGACAGGAGACTACGAGCAGTACTTC. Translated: CASRSPGTGDYEQYF.

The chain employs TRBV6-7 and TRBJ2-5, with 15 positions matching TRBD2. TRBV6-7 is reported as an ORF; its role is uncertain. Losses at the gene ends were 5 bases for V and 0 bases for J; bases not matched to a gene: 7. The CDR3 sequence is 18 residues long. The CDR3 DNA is TGTGCCAGCAGTGCCGGGACTAGCGGGGGGCGGTACCAAGAGACCCAGTACTTC. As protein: CASSAGTSGGRYQETQYF.

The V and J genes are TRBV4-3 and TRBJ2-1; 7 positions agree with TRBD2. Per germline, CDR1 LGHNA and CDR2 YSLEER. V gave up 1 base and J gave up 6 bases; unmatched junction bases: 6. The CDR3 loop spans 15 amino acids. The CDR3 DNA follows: TGCGCCAGCAGCCAAGGACTAGCTGGTGGCAATGAGCAGTTCTTC. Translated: CASSQGLAGGNEQFF.